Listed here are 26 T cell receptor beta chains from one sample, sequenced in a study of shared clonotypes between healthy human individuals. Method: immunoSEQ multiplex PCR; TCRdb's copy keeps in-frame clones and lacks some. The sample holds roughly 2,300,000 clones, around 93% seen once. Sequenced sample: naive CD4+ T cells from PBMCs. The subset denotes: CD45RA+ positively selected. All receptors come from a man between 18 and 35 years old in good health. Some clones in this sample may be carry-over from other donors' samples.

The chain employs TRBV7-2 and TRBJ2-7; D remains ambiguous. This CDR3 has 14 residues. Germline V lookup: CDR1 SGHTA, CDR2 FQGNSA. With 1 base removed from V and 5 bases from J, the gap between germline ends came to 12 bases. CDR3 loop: CASSLVPSLDEQYF. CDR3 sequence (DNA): TGTGCCAGCAGCTTAGTGCCCAGCCTCGACGAGCAGTACTTC.

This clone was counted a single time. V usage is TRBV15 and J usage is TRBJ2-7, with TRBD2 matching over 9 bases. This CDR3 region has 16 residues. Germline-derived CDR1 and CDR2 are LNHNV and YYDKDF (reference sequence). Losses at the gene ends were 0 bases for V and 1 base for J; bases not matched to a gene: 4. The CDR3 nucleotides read TGTGCCACCAGCAGAGAGGCGGGGGGGAATTCCTACGAGCAGTACTTC. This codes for CATSREAGGNSYEQYF.

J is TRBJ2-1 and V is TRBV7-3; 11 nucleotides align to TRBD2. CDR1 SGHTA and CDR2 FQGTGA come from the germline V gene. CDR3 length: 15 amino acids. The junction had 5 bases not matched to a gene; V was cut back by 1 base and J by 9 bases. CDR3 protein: CASSLRGLAGGEQFF. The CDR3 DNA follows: TGTGCCAGCAGCTTAAGGGGGCTAGCGGGAGGTGAGCAGTTCTTC.

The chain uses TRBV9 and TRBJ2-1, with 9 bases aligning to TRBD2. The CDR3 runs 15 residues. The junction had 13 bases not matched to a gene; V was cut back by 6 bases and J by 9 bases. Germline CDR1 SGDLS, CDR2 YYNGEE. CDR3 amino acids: CASTNLVAGVGEQFF. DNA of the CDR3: TGTGCCAGCACCAACCTTGTAGCGGGAGTTGGTGAGCAGTTCTTC.

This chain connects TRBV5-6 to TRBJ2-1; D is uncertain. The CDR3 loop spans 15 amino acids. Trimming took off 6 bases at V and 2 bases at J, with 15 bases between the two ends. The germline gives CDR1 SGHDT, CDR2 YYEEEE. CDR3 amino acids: CASTIFQVAYNEQFF. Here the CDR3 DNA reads TGTGCCAGCACCATCTTCCAGGTAGCCTACAATGAGCAGTTCTTC. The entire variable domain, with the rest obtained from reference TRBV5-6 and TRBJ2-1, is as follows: DAGVTQSPTHLIKTRGQQVTLRCSPKSGHDTVSWYQQALGQGPQFIFQYYEEEERQRGNFPDRFSGHQFPNYSSELNVNALLLGDSALYLCASTIFQVAYNEQFFGPGTRLTVL.

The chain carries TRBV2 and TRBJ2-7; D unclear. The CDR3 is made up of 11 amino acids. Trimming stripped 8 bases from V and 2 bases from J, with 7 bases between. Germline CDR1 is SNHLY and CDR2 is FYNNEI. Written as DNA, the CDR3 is TGTGCCAGCGGGAAGACCTACGAGCAGTACTTC. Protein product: CASGKTYEQYF.

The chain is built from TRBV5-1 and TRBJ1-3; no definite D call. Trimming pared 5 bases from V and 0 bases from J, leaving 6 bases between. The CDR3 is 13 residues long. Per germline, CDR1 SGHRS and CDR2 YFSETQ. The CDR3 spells CASRGVSGNTIYF. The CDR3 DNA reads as TGCGCCAGCAGGGGTGTCTCTGGAAACACCATATATTTT.

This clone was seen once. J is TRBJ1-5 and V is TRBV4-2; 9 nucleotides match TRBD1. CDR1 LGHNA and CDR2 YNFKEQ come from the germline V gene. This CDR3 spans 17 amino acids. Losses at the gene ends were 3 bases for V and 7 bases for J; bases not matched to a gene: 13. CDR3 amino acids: CASSQREGQGIGQPQHF. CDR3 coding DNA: TGTGCCAGCAGCCAGCGGGAAGGACAGGGGATCGGCCAGCCCCAGCATTTT.

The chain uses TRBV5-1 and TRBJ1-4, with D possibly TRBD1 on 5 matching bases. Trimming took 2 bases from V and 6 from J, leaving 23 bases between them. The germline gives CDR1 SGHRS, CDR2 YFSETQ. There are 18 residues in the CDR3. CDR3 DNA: TGCGCCAGCAGCTTAACGGCTGGACTGGGGCTTTCTGATGAAAAACTGTTTTTT. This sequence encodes CASSLTAGLGLSDEKLFF.

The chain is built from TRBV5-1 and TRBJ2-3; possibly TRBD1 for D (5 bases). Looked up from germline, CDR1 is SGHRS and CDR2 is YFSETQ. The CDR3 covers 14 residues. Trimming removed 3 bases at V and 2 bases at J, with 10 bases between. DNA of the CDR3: TGCGCCAGCAGCTCCCGACAGTACACAGATACGCAGTATTTT. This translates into CASSSRQYTDTQYF.

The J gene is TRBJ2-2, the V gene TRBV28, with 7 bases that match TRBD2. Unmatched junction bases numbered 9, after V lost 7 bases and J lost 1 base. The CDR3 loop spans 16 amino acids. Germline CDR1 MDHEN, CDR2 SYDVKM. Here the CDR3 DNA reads TGTGCCAGCATTAGTGCGAGCGGGGTGAACACCGGGGAGCTGTTTTTT. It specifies CASISASGVNTGELFF.

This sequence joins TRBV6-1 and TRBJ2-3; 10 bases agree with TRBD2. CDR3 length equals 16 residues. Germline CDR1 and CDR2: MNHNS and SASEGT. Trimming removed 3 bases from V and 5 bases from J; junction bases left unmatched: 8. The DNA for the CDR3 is TGTGCCAGCAGTGAGATTCGGGCTAGCGGGAGAGATACGCAGTATTTT. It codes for CASSEIRASGRDTQYF.

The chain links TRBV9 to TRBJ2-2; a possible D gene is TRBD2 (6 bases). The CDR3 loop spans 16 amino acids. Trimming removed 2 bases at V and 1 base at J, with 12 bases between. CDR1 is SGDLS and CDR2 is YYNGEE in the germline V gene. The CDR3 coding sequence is TGTGCCAGCAGCGTGGGAGGTAGGCAGAACACCGGGGAGCTGTTTTTT. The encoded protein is CASSVGGRQNTGELFF.

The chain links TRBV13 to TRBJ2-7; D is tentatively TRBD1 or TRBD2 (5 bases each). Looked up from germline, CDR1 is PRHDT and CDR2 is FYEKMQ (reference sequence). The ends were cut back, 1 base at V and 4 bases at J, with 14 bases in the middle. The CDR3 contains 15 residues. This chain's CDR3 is CASSLAGQGPYEQYF. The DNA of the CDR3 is TGTGCCAGCAGCTTAGCAGGTCAGGGACCTTACGAGCAGTACTTC.

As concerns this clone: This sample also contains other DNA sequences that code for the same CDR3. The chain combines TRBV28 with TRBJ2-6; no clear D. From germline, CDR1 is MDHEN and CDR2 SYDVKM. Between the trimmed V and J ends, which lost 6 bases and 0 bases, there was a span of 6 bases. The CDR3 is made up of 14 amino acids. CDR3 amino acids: CASSPRSGANVLTF. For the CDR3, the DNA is TGTGCCAGCAGCCCCCGCTCTGGGGCCAACGTCCTGACTTTC. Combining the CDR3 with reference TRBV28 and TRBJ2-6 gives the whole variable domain DVKVTQSSRYLVKRTGEKVFLECVQDMDHENMFWYRQDPGLGLRLIYFSYDVKMKEKGDIPEGYSVSREKKERFSLILESASTNQTSMYLCASSPRSGANVLTFGAGSRLTVL.

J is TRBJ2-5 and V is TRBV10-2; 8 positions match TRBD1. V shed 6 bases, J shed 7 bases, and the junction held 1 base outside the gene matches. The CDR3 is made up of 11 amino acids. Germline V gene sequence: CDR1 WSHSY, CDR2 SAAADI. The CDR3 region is CASSTGGTQYF. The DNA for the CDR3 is TGCGCCAGCAGCACAGGGGGGACCCAGTACTTC.

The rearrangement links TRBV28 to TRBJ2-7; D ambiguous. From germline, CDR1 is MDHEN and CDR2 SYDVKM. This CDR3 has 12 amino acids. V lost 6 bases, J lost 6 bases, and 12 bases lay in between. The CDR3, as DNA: TGTGCCAGCAGCCTCAACAGAGGCGAGCAGTACTTC. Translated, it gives CASSLNRGEQYF.

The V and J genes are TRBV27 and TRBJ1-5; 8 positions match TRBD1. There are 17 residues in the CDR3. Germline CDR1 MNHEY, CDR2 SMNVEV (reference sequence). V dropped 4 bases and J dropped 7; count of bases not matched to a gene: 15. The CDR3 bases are TGTGCCAGCAGTTCGCCGAGTGGGGGGACAGGAGGGCAGCCCCAGCATTTT. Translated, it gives CASSSPSGGTGGQPQHF.

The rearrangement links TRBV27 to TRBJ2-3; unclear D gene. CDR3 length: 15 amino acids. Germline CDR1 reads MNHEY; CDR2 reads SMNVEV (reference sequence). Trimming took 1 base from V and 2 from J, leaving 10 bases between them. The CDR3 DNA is TGTGCCAGCAGTTTATGGCCAGTAGACACAGATACGCAGTATTTT. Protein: CASSLWPVDTDTQYF.

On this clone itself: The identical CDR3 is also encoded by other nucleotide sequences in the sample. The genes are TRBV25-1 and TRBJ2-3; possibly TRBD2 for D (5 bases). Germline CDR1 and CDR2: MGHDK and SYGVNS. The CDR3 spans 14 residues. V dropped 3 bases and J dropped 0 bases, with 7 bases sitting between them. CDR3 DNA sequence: TGTGCCAGCAGTGAGTGGACTAGCACAGATACGCAGTATTTT. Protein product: CASSEWTSTDTQYF. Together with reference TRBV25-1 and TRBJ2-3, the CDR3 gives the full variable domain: EADIYQTPRYLVIGTGKKITLECSQTMGHDKMYWYQQDPGMELHLIHYSYGVNSTEKGDLSSESTVSRIRTEHFPLTLESARPSHTSQYLCASSEWTSTDTQYFGPGTRLTVL.

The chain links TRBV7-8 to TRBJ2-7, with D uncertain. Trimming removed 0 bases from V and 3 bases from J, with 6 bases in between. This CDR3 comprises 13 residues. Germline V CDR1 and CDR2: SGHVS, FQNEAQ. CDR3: CASSLAIRYEQYF. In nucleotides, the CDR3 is TGTGCCAGCAGCTTAGCGATCCGCTACGAGCAGTACTTC.

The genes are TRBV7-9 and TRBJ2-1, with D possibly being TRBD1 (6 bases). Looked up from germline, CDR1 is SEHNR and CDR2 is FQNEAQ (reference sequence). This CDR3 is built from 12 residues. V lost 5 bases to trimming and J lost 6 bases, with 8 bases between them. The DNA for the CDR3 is TGTGCCAGCAGCGCGACAGGCAATGAGCAGTTCTTC. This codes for CASSATGNEQFF.

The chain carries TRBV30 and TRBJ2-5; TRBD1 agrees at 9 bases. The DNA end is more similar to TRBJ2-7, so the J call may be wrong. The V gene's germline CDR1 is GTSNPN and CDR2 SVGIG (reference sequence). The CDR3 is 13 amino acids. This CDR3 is CAWSPDRGHEQYF. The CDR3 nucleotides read TGTGCCTGGAGTCCGGACAGGGGCCACGAGCAGTACTTC.

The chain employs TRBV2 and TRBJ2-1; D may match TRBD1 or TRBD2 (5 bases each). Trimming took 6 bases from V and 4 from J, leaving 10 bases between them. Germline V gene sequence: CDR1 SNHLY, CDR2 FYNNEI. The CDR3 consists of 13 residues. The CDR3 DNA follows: TGTGCCAGCAGGAGGGACCGTTACAATGAGCAGTTCTTC. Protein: CASRRDRYNEQFF.

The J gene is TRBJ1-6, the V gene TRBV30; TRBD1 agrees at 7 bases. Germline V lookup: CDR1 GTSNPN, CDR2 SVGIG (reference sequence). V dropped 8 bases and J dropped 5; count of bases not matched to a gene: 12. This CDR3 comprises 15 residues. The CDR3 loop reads CAGTAFGTDNSPLHF. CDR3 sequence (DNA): TGTGCCGGGACAGCGTTCGGGACCGATAATTCACCCCTCCACTTT.

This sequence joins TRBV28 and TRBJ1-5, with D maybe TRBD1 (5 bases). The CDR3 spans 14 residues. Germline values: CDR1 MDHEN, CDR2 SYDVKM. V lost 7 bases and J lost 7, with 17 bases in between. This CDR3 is CASTPAGAGQPQHF. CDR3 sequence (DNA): TGTGCCAGCACCCCCGCTGGGGCCGGACAGCCCCAGCATTTT.